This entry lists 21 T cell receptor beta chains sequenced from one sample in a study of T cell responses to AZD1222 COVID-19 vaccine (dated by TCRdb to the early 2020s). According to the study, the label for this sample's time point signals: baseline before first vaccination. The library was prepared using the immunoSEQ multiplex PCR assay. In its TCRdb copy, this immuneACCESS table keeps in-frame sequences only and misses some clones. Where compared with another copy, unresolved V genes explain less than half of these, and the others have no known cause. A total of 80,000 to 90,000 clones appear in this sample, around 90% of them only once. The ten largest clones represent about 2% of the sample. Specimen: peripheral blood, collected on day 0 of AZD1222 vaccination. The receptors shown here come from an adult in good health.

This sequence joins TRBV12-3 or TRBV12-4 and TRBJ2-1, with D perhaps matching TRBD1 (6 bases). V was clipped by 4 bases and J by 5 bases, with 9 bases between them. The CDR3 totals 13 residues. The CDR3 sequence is CASSWNRDNEQFF. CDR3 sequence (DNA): TGTGCCAGCAGTTGGAACAGGGACAATGAGCAGTTCTTC.

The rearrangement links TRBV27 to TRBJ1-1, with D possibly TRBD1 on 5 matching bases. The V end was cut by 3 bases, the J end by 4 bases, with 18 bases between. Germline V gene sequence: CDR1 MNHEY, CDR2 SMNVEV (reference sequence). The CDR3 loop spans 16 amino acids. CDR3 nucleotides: TGTGCCAGCAGTTTTCGGACGTCCAACGGGGGCACTGAAGCTTTCTTT. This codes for CASSFRTSNGGTEAFF.

The CDR3 DNA is TGTGCCAGCAGCGTAGTTGCGGGGGGTTACACCGGGGAGCTGTTTTTT. Translation: CASSVVAGGYTGELFF. This chain connects TRBV9 to TRBJ2-2, with 8 positions matching TRBD2. This CDR3 is 16 amino acids long. In germline, CDR1 is SGDLS, CDR2 YYNGEE. V lost 0 bases to trimming and J lost 3 bases; unmatched junction nucleotides: 4.

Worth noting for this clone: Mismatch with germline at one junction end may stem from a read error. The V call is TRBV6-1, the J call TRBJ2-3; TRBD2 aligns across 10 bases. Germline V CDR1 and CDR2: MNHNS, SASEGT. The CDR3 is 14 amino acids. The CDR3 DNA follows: TGTGCCAGCAGTAAAGCGGGAGGGGTGGATACGCAGTATTTT. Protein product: CASSKAGGVDTQYF.

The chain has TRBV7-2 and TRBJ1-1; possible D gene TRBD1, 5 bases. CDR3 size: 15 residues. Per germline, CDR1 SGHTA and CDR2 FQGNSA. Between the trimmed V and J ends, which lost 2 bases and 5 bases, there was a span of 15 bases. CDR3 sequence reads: CASSLLAGEGTEAFF. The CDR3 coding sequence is TGTGCCAGCAGCTTACTAGCGGGGGAAGGGACTGAAGCTTTCTTT.

CDR3 amino acids: CASRPRIDDGRSGANVLTF. CDR3 in DNA: TGTGCCAGCAGACCCAGAATTGACGACGGCCGCTCTGGGGCCAACGTCCTGACTTTC. The rearrangement links TRBV3-1 (or the pseudogene TRBV3-2) to TRBJ2-6; D is unclear. The CDR3 totals 19 residues. Germline-derived CDR1 and CDR2 are LGHDT and YNNKEL (reference sequence). V was trimmed by 6 bases and J by 0 bases, leaving 21 bases between them.

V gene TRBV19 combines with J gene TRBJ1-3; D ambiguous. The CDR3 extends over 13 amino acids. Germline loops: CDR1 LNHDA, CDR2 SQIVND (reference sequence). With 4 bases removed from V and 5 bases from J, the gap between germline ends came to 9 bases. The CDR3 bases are TGTGCCAGTAGTAGGAGGGTGAGAAACACCATATATTTT. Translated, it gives CASSRRVRNTIYF.

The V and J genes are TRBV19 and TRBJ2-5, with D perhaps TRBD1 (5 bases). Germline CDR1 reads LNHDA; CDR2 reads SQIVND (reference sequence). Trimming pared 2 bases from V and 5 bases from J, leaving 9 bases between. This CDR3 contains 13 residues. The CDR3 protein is CASSISGFETQYF. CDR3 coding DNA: TGTGCCAGTAGTATATCAGGGTTCGAGACCCAGTACTTC.

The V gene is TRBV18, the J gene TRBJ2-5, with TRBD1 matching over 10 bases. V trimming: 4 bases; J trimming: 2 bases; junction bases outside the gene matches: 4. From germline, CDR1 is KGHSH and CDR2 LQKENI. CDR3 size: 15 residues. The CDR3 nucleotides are TGTGCCAGCTCACAGACAGGGGGCCTACAAGAGACCCAGTACTTC. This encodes CASSQTGGLQETQYF. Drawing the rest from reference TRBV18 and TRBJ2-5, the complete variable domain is NAGVMQNPRHLVRRRGQEARLRCSPMKGHSHVYWYRQLPEEGLKFMVYLQKENIIDESGMPKERFSAEFPKEGPSILRIQQVVRGDSAAYFCASSQTGGLQETQYFGPGTRLLVL.

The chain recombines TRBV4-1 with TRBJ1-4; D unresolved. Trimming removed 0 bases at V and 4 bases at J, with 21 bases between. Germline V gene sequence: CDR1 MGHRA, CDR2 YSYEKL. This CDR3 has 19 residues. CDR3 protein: CASSQDRSGSSQINEKLFF. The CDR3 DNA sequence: TGCGCCAGCAGCCAAGATAGATCCGGATCATCCCAAATTAATGAAAAACTGTTTTTT.

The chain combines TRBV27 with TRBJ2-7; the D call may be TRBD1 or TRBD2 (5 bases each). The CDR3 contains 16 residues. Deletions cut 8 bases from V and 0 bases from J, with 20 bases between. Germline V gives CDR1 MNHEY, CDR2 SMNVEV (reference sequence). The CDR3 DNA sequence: TGTGCCAGCGGTTCCAGGTGGGACCGCATCTCCTACGAGCAGTACTTC. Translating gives CASGSRWDRISYEQYF.

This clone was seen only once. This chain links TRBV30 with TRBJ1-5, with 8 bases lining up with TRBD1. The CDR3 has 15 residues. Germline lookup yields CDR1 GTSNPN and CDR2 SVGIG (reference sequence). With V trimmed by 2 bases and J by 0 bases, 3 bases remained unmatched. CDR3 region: CAWSRTGNSNQPQHF. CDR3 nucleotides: TGTGCCTGGAGTAGGACAGGGAATAGCAATCAGCCCCAGCATTTT.

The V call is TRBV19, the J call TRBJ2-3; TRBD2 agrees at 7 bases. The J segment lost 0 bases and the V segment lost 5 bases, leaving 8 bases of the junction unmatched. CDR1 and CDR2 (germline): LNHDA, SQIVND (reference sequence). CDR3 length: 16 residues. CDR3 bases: TGTGCCAGTAGTTCTCGAGGCGGGAGAAGCACAGATACGCAGTATTTT. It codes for CASSSRGGRSTDTQYF.

The CDR3 DNA follows: TGCGCCAGCAGTGAGCTCCCTCTCACGGGGACAGATACGCAGTATTTT. Its protein is CASSELPLTGTDTQYF. This chain joins TRBV10-1 and TRBJ2-3; D is perhaps TRBD2 (5 bases). Germline V gene data show CDR1 as WNHNN and CDR2 as SYGVQD (reference sequence). The CDR3 sequence is 16 residues long. V was shortened by 2 bases and J by 3 bases, with 15 bases between the two germline ends.

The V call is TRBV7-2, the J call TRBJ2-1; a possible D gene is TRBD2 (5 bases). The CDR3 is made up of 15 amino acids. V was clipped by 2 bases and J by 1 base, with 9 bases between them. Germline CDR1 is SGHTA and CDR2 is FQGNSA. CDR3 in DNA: TGTGCCAGCAGCTTATTGGGAGTTTCCTACAATGAGCAGTTCTTC. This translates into CASSLLGVSYNEQFF.

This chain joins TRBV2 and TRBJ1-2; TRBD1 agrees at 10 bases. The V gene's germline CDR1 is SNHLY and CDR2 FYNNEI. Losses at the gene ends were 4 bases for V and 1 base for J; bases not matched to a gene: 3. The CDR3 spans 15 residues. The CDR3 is CASSARTGGNYGYTF. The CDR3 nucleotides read TGTGCCAGCAGTGCTCGGACAGGGGGTAACTATGGCTACACCTTC.

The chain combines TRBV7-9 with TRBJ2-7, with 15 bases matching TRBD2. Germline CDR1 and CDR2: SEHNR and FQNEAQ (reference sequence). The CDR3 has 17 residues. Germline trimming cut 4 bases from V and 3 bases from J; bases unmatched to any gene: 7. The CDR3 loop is CASSSGTSGRTDYEQYF. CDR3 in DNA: TGTGCCAGCAGCTCCGGGACTAGCGGGAGGACGGACTACGAGCAGTACTTC.

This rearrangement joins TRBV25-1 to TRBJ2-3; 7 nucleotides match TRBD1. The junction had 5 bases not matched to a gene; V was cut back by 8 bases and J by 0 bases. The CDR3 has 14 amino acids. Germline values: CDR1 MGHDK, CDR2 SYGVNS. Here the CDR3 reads CASRQGRSTDTQYF. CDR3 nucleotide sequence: TGTGCCAGCCGACAGGGACGTAGCACAGATACGCAGTATTTT.

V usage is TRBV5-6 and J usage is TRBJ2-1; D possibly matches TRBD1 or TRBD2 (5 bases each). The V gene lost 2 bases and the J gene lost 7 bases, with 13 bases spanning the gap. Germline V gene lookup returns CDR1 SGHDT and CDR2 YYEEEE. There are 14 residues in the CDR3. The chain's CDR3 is CASSFGGEVNEQFF. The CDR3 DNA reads TGTGCCAGCAGCTTTGGGGGAGAGGTGAATGAGCAGTTCTTC.

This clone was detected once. For the CDR3, the DNA is TGTGCCAGCAGTGGCGGGCAGCCCACTACGGAGCAGTACTTC. Translation: CASSGGQPTTEQYF. This chain connects TRBV2 to TRBJ2-7; a weak D match, TRBD2 (5 bases). The CDR3 totals 14 residues. Germline loops: CDR1 SNHLY, CDR2 FYNNEI. The germline V and J ends were trimmed by 4 bases and 7 bases, with 17 bases remaining between them. Supplemented by reference TRBV2 and TRBJ2-7, the full variable domain reads EPEVTQTPSHQVTQMGQEVILRCVPISNHLYFYWYRQILGQKVEFLVSFYNNEISEKSEIFDDQFSVERPDGSNFTLKIRSTKLEDSAMYFCASSGGQPTTEQYFGPGTRLTVT.

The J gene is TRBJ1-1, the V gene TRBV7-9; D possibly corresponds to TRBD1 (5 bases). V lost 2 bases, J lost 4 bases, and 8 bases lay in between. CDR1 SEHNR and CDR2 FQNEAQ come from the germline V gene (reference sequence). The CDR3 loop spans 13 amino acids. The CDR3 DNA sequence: TGTGCCAGCAGCTTACAGGGTAGCACTGAAGCTTTCTTT. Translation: CASSLQGSTEAFF.